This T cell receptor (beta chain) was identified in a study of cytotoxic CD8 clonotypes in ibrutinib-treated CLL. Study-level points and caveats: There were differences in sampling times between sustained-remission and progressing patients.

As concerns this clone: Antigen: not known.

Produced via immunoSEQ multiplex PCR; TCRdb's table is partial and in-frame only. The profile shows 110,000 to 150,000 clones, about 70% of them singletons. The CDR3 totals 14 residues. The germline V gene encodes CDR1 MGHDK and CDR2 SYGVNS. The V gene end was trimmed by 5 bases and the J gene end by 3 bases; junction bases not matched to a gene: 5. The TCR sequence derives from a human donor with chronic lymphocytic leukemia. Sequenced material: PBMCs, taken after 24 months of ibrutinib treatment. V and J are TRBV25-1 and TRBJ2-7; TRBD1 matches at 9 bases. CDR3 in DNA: TGTGCCAGCAGTCCGGGACAGGGAAACTACGAGCAGTACTTC. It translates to CASSPGQGNYEQYF.